This TCR beta chain originates from a study of blood T cell repertoires in COVID-19. Study-level background: Italy, Spain and the United States were the sources of the convalescent and acute COVID-19 samples. Sample material is recorded as cDNA or gDNA derived from T cells, B-cell-depleted T cells, or PBMCs.

CDR3 length: 15 residues. With 7 bases clipped from V and 5 bases from J, the junction kept 7 bases outside the gene matches. The germline V gene encodes CDR1 LNHDA and CDR2 SQIVND (reference sequence). Study processing details: Amplification from reference gene primers served as the basis for estimated nucleated cell counts. Using immunoSEQ multiplex PCR, the repertoire was profiled, and TCRdb retains in-frame clones only, with some absent. V and J calls and clone size are given by that table; D and trimming were obtained from the DNA. The sample records about 200,000 clones, over 75% being singletons.

The sample consisted of peripheral blood. The TCR sequence derives from a woman between 40 and 50 years old who had recovered from COVID-19. This rearrangement joins TRBV19 to TRBJ2-5, with 13 nucleotides matching TRBD2. CDR3 residues: CASKPGLAGRETQYF. CDR3 sequence (DNA): TGTGCCAGTAAACCGGGACTAGCGGGACGGGAGACCCAGTACTTC.